This TCR beta chain was identified during a study of cytomegalovirus exposure and HLA in healthy donors. Turning to the study itself: Within the Caucasian-associated ancestry cluster were roughly 81% of the roughly 400 genotyped donors.

The CDR3 length is 16 residues. The V end lost 0 bases, the J end lost 5 bases, and 13 bases lay between the germline ends. CDR1 SEHNR and CDR2 FQNEAQ come from the germline V gene (reference sequence). Study-level results: Exclusion applied to some V segments, including TRBV6-2 and TRBV6-3, as they were indistinguishable. TCR beta sequences reportedly predicted most subjects' HLA-A and HLA-B alleles accurately.

On this clone: What it binds is unknown.

Researchers ran the PCR with 60 Vbeta and 13 Jbeta primers. Data came from immunoSEQ multiplex PCR; TCRdb stores just in-frame clones and leaves some out. This table holds roughly 200,000 clones, about 80% found once. The sample taken for sequencing was PBMCs. This clonotype originated in a woman in her thirties or forties in good health and CMV-seronegative. The chain combines TRBV7-9 with TRBJ2-2, with D perhaps TRBD1 (6 bases). CDR3 DNA: TGTGCCAGCAGCTTAGCGCAGGGGCTGGGGACCGGGGAGCTGTTTTTT. It is translated as CASSLAQGLGTGELFF.